This T cell receptor beta chain was profiled in a study of shared clonotypes between healthy human individuals. Study observations and caveats: Naive subsets typically showed greater estimated richness than memory subsets.

Germline V gene data show CDR1 as MDHEN and CDR2 as SYDVKM. V shed 5 bases and J 3 bases; nucleotides not matched to a gene: 6. The CDR3 contains 14 residues. Positively selected for CCR7, the CD45RO-negative cells used as naive CD8 cells excluded terminally differentiated effector memory CD45RA+ cells. Measured with immunoSEQ multiplex PCR; TCRdb has only the in-frame clones, and not every one. The data hold 660,000 or so clones, with about 95% observed a single time. This clone was observed a handful of times. Its specificity is not known. This chain connects TRBV28 to TRBJ2-7; 8 bases line up with TRBD2. This sequence was found in a woman in her twenties or thirties in good health. Sample: naive CD8+ T cells sorted from blood. The DNA for the CDR3 is TGTGCCAGCAGTCCGTCACTAGCGGACTACGAGCAGTACTTC. Translated, it gives CASSPSLADYEQYF.